This T cell receptor (beta chain) was profiled in a study of blood T cell repertoires in COVID-19. Looking at the study overall: From T cells, B-cell-depleted T cells, or PBMCs came the material, which was cDNA or gDNA.

The assay was immunoSEQ multiplex PCR, and TCRdb's table has in-frame clones only and misses some. This table has approximately 190,000 clones, about 88% appearing once. CDR1 is MDHEN and CDR2 is SYDVKM in the germline V gene. The CDR3 runs to 16 residues. V lost 6 bases to trimming and J lost 1 base, with 18 bases between them. The sequencing sample was made of peripheral blood. The TCR sequence derives from a woman aged 35 to 49 who had recovered from COVID-19. This chain uses TRBV28 with TRBJ1-2; D call uncertain. CDR3 region: CASSLPGEEDNYGYTF. CDR3 bases: TGTGCCAGCAGCCTACCCGGGGAGGAAGATAACTATGGCTACACCTTC.